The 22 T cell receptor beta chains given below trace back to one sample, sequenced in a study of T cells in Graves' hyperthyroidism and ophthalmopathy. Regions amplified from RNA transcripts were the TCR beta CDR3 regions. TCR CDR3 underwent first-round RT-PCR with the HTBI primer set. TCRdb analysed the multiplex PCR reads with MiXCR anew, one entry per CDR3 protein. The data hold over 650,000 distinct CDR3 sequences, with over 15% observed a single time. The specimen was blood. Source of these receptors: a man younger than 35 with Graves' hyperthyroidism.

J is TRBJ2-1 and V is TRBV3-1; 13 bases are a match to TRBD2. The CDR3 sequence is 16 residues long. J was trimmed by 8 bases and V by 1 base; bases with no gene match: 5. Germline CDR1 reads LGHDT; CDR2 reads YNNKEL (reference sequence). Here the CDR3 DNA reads TGTGCCAGCAGCCAAGGGACTAGCGGGAGAGATGATGAGCAGTTCTTC. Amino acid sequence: CASSQGTSGRDDEQFF.

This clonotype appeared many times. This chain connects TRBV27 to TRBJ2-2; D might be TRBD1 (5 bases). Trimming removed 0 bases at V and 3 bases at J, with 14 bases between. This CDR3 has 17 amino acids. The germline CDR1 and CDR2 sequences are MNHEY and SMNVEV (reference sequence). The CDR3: CASSLSLFRADTGELFF. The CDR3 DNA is TGTGCCAGCAGTTTATCTTTATTCAGGGCGGACACCGGGGAGCTGTTTTTT.

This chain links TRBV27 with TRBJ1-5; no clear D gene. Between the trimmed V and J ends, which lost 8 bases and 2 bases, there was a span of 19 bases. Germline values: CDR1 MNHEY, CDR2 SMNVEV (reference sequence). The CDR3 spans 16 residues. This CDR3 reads CASGEPDGMGNQPQHF. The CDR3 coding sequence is TGTGCCAGCGGCGAGCCGGACGGGATGGGCAATCAGCCCCAGCATTTT.

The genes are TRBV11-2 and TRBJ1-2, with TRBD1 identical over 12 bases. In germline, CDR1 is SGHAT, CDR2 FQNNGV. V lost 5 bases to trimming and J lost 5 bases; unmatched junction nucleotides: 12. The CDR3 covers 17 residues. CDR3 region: CASSTHRDRGRRYGYTF. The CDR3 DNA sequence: TGTGCCAGCAGCACCCACCGGGACAGGGGGCGCCGGTATGGCTACACCTTC.

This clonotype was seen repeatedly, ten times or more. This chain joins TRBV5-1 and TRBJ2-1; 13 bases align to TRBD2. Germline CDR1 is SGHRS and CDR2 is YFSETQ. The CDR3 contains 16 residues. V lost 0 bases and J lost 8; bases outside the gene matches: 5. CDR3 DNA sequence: TGCGCCAGCAGCTTGGGAGGACTAGCGGGAGTTGATGAGCAGTTCTTC. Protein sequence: CASSLGGLAGVDEQFF.

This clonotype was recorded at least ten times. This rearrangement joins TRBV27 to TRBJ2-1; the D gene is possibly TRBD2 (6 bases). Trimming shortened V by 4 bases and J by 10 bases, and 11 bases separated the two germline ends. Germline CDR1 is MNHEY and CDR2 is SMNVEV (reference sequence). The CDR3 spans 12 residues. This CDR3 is CASSSRDSEQFF. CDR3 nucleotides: TGTGCCAGCAGTTCGCGGGACTCAGAGCAGTTCTTC.

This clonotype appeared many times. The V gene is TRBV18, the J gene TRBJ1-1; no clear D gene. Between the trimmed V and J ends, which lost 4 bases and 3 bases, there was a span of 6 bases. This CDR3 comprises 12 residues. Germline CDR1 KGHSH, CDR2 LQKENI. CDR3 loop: CASSQGDTEAFF. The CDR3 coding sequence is TGTGCCAGCTCACAGGGTGACACTGAAGCTTTCTTT.

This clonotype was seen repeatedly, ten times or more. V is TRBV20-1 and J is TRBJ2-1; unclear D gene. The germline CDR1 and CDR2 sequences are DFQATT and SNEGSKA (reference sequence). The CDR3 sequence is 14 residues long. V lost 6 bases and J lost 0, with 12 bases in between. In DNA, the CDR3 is TGCAGTGCCCCCGGGCAGCGCTCCTACAATGAGCAGTTCTTC. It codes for CSAPGQRSYNEQFF.

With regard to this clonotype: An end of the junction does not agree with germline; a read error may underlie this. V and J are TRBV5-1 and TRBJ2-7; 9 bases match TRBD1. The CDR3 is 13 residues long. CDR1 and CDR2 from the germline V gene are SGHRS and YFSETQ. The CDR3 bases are TGCGCCAGCAGCTGGGACAGGGCTTACGAGCGGTACTTC. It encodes CASSWDRAYERYF.

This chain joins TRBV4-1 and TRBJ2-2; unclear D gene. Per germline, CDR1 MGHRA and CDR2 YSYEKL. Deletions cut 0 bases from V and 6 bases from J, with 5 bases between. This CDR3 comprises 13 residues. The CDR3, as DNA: TGCGCCAGCAGCCAAGATTCCGCCGGGGAGCTGTTTTTT. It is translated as CASSQDSAGELFF.

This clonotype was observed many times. CDR3 sequence reads: CASSPSRGNNEQFF. The CDR3 coding sequence is TGTGCCAGCAGTCCATCTCGCGGGAACAATGAGCAGTTCTTC. The chain couples TRBV27 to TRBJ2-1; weak D call: TRBD2 (6 bases). Germline CDR1 reads MNHEY; CDR2 reads SMNVEV (reference sequence). CDR3 length equals 14 residues. V was shortened by 5 bases and J by 5 bases, with 13 bases between the two germline ends.

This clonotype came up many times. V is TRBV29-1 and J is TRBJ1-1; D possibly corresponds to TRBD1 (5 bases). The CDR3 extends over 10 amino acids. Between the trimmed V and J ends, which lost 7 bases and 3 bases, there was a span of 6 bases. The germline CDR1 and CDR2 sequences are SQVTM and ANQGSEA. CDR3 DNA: TGCAGCGGGGGGGACACTGAAGCTTTCTTT. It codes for CSGGDTEAFF.

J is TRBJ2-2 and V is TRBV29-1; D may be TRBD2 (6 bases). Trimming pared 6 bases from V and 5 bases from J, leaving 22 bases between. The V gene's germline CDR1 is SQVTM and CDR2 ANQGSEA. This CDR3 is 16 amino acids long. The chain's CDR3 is CSVLGRRGSMTGELFF. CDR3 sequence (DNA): TGCAGCGTGCTGGGGAGGAGAGGTAGTATGACCGGGGAGCTGTTTTTT.

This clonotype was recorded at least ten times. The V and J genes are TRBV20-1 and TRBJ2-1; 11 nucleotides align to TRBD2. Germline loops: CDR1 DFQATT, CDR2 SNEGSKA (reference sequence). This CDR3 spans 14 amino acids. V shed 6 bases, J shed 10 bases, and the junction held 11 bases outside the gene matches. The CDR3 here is CSASELAGVGEQFF. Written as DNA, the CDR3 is TGCAGTGCGAGCGAACTAGCGGGAGTGGGGGAGCAGTTCTTC.

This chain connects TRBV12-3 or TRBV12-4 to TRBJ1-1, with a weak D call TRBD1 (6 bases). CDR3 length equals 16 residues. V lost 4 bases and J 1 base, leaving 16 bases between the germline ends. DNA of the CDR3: TGTGCCAGCAGTTACGGATCCAGGGGATGGAACACTGAAGCTTTCTTT. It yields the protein CASSYGSRGWNTEAFF.

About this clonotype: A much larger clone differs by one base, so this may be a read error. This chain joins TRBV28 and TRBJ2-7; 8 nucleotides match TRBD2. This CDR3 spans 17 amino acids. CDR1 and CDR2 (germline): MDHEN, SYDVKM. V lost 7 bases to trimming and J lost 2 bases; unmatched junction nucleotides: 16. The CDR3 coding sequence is TGTGCCAGCAACCCTCTTCCCGGGCCGGGGGGGACCTACGAGCAGTACGTC. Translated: CASNPLPGPGGTYEQYV.

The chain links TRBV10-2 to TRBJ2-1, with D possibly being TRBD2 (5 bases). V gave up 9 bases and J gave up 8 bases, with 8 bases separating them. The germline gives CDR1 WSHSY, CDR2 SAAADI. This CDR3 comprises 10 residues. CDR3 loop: CASLAHEQFF. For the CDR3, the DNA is TGCGCCAGTCTAGCTCATGAGCAGTTCTTC.

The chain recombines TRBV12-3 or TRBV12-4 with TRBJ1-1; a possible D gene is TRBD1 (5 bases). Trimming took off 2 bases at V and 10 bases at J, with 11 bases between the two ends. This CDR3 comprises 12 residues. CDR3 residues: CASSLLGGAAFF. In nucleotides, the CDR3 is TGTGCCAGCAGTTTATTGGGAGGGGCAGCTTTCTTT.

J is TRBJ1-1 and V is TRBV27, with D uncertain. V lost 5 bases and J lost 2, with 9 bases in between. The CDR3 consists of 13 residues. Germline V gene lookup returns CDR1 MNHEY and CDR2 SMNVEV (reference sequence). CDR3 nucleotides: TGTGCCAGCAGTGAACGCCTAAACACTGAAGCTTTCTTT. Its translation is CASSERLNTEAFF.

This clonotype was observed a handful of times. The CDR3 here is CASRRGQSAGNTIYF. CDR3 nucleotide sequence: TGTGCCAGCAGGAGGGGACAGTCGGCTGGAAACACCATATATTTT. The chain is built from TRBV2 and TRBJ1-3, with 7 bases identical to TRBD1. V shed 6 bases, J shed 2 bases, and the junction held 7 bases outside the gene matches. Germline assignment: CDR1 SNHLY and CDR2 FYNNEI. This CDR3 comprises 15 residues.

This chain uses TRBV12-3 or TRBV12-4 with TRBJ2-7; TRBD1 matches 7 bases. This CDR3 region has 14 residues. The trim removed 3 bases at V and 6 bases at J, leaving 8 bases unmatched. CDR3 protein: CASSLQQGTGEQYF. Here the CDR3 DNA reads TGTGCCAGCAGTTTGCAACAGGGGACGGGCGAGCAGTACTTC.

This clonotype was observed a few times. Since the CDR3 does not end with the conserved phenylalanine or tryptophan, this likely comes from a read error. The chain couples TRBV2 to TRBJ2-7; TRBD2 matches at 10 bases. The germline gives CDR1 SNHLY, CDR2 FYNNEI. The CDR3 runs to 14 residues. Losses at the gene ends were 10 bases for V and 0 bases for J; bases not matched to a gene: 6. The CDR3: CANRWTSGSYEQYL. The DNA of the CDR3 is TGTGCCAACCGCTGGACTAGCGGCTCCTACGAGCAGTACCTC.